Listed here are 4 T cell receptor beta chains from one sample, sequenced in a study of T-cell reconstitution after alpha-beta-depleted transplantation in children. Molecular barcoding with unique molecular identifiers was used for the TCRbeta library. In TCRdb, the PCR reads were re-called with MiXCR into one record per CDR3 protein. The sample includes about 150,000 distinct CDR3 sequences, approximately 10% seen only once; the top ten take approximately 13%. Sequenced material: PBMCs, taken before TCRalphabeta/CD19-depleted stem cell transplant. These receptors were collected from a boy under 10 years old with acute myeloid leukemia, due to receive a stem cell transplant.

This clonotype has at least ten counts. The chain recombines TRBV27 with TRBJ2-7, with D perhaps TRBD2 (5 bases). With 5 bases removed from V and 2 bases from J, the gap between germline ends came to 10 bases. The CDR3 runs 13 residues. CDR1 MNHEY and CDR2 SMNVEV come from the germline V gene (reference sequence). This chain's CDR3 is CASSLGSTYEQYF. In DNA form, the CDR3 reads TGTGCCAGCAGTCTAGGGAGCACCTACGAGCAGTACTTC.

This clonotype was recorded at least ten times. The chain uses TRBV5-1 and TRBJ2-1, with 7 bases identical to TRBD1. The CDR3 loop spans 13 amino acids. Trimming took 2 bases from V and 10 from J; bases not matched to a gene: 6. CDR1 SGHRS and CDR2 YFSETQ come from the germline V gene. CDR3 DNA: TGCGCCAGCAGCTTAGAAGACAGGGAAGAGCAGTTCTTC. It yields the protein CASSLEDREEQFF.

This clonotype was observed once. This may come from a read error, since a much larger clone is one base off. This sequence joins TRBV7-9 and TRBJ2-7, with D possibly TRBD2 on 6 matching bases. The CDR3 is made up of 14 amino acids. Trimming cost V 6 bases and J 6 bases, with 18 bases left between them. Germline V gene sequence: CDR1 SEHNR, CDR2 FQNEAQ (reference sequence). The DNA for the CDR3 is TGTGCCAGCAGTCAGGAGGGAGAGAGACCCGAGCAGTACTTC. Protein: CASSQEGERPEQYF.

This clonotype was detected many times. The chain employs TRBV24-1 and TRBJ2-3, with 7 bases identical to TRBD1. V lost 3 bases to trimming and J lost 6 bases; unmatched junction nucleotides: 8. The CDR3 length is 15 residues. The germline V gene has CDR1 KGHDR and CDR2 SFDVKD. The CDR3 here is CATSDPTTGMDTQYF. CDR3 DNA: TGTGCCACCAGTGATCCTACGACAGGGATGGATACGCAGTATTTT.